The next 14 T cell receptor beta chains were all read from a single sample in a study of cytomegalovirus exposure and HLA in healthy donors. Amplification used 60 Vbeta primers and 13 Jbeta primers. Clones were read by immunoSEQ multiplex PCR, and TCRdb kept only the in-frame ones, dropping some. The sample lists roughly 100,000 clones, about 71% occurring once. The material sequenced was PBMCs. The source is a woman aged 50 to 65 in good health and CMV-seronegative.

This clone was detected only a few times. The chain links TRBV4-1 to TRBJ2-1; TRBD1 agrees at 9 bases. Germline CDR1 and CDR2: MGHRA and YSYEKL. The CDR3 is 13 residues long. The junction had 4 bases not matched to a gene; V was cut back by 4 bases and J by 9 bases. In nucleotides, the CDR3 is TGCGCCAGCAGCCTCTCGACAGGGGGTGAGCAGTTCTTC. Translating it yields CASSLSTGGEQFF.

The chain combines TRBV11-2 with TRBJ2-7; 8 nucleotides line up with TRBD2. Germline V CDR1 and CDR2: SGHAT, FQNNGV. The J segment lost 4 bases and the V segment lost 7 bases, leaving 15 bases of the junction unmatched. The CDR3 runs to 16 residues. CDR3 DNA: TGTGCCAGCACCCTTCAACCAGGACTAGCACTATACGAGCAGTACTTC. Translating gives CASTLQPGLALYEQYF.

This clone was counted a few times. V gene TRBV12-5 combines with J gene TRBJ1-1; 9 positions match TRBD1. Trimming at V came to 0 bases and at J to 7 bases, leaving 12 bases not matched to a gene. Germline CDR1 is LGHNT and CDR2 is FRNRAP. The CDR3 totals 17 residues. The CDR3: CASGLVLSRDRAHEAFF. In nucleotides, the CDR3 is TGTGCTAGTGGTTTGGTACTTAGTCGGGACAGGGCGCATGAAGCTTTCTTT. Based on the CDR3 plus reference TRBV12-5 and TRBJ1-1, the full variable domain is DARVTQTPRHKVTEMGQEVTMRCQPILGHNTVFWYRQTMMQGLELLAYFRNRAPLDDSGMPKDRFSAEMPDATLATLKIQPSEPRDSAVYFCASGLVLSRDRAHEAFFGQGTRLTVV.

The rearrangement links TRBV10-3 to TRBJ2-3; 10 nucleotides agree with TRBD2. J gave up 5 bases and V 6 bases, and 8 bases lay outside the gene matches. Germline CDR1 is ENHRY and CDR2 is SYGVKD. The CDR3 runs 15 residues. CDR3 DNA: TGTGCCATCAGCGTAGGACTAGCGGAGCTAGATACGCAGTATTTT. Translation gives CAISVGLAELDTQYF.

The chain uses TRBV6-1 and TRBJ2-1; no definite D call. Germline CDR1 is MNHNS and CDR2 is SASEGT. Trimming pared 10 bases from V and 0 bases from J, leaving 16 bases between. CDR3 size: 15 residues. The CDR3 DNA sequence: TGTGCCACCCTGACGTTCGCTAGCTCCTACAATGAGCAGTTCTTC. This translates into CATLTFASSYNEQFF.

This sequence joins TRBV28 and TRBJ2-7, with D possibly matching TRBD1 (6 bases). V was pared by 6 bases and J by 9 bases, with 21 bases between. This CDR3 comprises 14 residues. Germline V gives CDR1 MDHEN, CDR2 SYDVKM. The CDR3 loop reads CASSRDRQGVWQYF. The CDR3 nucleotides are TGTGCCAGCAGCCGCGACAGGCAGGGTGTCTGGCAGTACTTC.

This clone occurred once. The CDR3 region has the DNA TGTGCCATCAGTCCTGGACTAGCGGGCACAGATACGCAGTATTTT. Encoded protein: CAISPGLAGTDTQYF. V and J are TRBV10-3 and TRBJ2-3; 10 bases are a match to TRBD2. Germline V CDR1 and CDR2: ENHRY, SYGVKD. V shed 5 bases and J 1 base; nucleotides not matched to a gene: 3. The CDR3 spans 15 residues.

This sequence joins TRBV29-1 and TRBJ1-1; 9 nucleotides align to TRBD1. The V gene end was trimmed by 5 bases and the J gene end by 1 base; junction bases not matched to a gene: 2. This CDR3 region has 13 residues. From germline, CDR1 is SQVTM and CDR2 ANQGSEA. The CDR3 coding sequence is TGCAGCGTTCGACAGGGGGGGAACACTGAAGCTTTCTTT. Its translation: CSVRQGGNTEAFF.

The chain has TRBV5-6 and TRBJ2-6; the D is unclear. The CDR3 consists of 14 residues. Germline CDR1 is SGHDT and CDR2 is YYEEEE. The ends were cut back, 1 base at V and 3 bases at J, with 5 bases in the middle. The CDR3 bases are TGTGCCAGCAGCTTGAACGGTGGGGCCAACGTCCTGACTTTC. It codes for CASSLNGGANVLTF.

The chain combines TRBV19 with TRBJ1-1; 8 bases line up with TRBD1. In germline, CDR1 is LNHDA, CDR2 SQIVND (reference sequence). The CDR3 is made up of 13 amino acids. V trimming: 3 bases; J trimming: 6 bases; junction bases outside the gene matches: 3. The CDR3 DNA reads TGTGCCAGTAGTATTCAGGGGGCCGCTGAAGCTTTCTTT. It codes for CASSIQGAAEAFF.

The chain employs TRBV6-5 and TRBJ1-2; possible D gene TRBD1, 5 bases. The CDR3 length is 15 residues. Germline loops: CDR1 MNHEY, CDR2 SVGAGI. Trimming stripped 0 bases from V and 6 bases from J, with 14 bases between. The CDR3 DNA reads as TGTGCCAGCAGTTACTCGGGAAGACAGCCGCATGGCTACACCTTC. Encoded protein: CASSYSGRQPHGYTF.

This clone was recorded a few times. The chain recombines TRBV5-1 with TRBJ1-2; 9 bases are shared with TRBD1. From germline, CDR1 is SGHRS and CDR2 YFSETQ. This CDR3 contains 14 residues. Trimming removed 3 bases from V and 3 bases from J; junction bases left unmatched: 3. Written as DNA, the CDR3 is TGCGCCAGCAGCTCGGGACAGGGTCACTATGGCTACACCTTC. Translation: CASSSGQGHYGYTF.

This clone has a handful of counts. The chain couples TRBV7-9 to TRBJ1-2, with no clear D. The CDR3 has 13 residues. V shed 5 bases and J shed 11 bases, with 18 bases lying between them. From germline, CDR1 is SEHNR and CDR2 FQNEAQ (reference sequence). The CDR3 bases are TGTGCCAGCAGCCGTACAGAGCCGCTTGCTTACACCTTC. Protein product: CASSRTEPLAYTF.

The chain has TRBV5-1 and TRBJ1-6; D not certain. The CDR3 sequence is 14 residues long. Germline V gives CDR1 SGHRS, CDR2 YFSETQ. V gave up 4 bases and J gave up 7 bases, with 12 bases separating them. This CDR3 is CASSPMAGNSPLHF. The CDR3 DNA follows: TGCGCCAGCAGCCCGATGGCAGGAAATTCACCCCTCCACTTT.